This T cell receptor beta chain was documented in a study of metastatic and nonmetastatic thyroid tumors. The study, taken as a whole, reports: A significant increase in TCR beta diversity was reportedly seen in malignant thyroid tumors relative to benign nodules, in blood and tumor.

All patients were untreated before thyroid surgery. Germline V gene data show CDR1 as LNHNV and CDR2 as YYDKDF (reference sequence). V shed 1 base, J shed 11 bases, and the junction held 7 bases outside the gene matches. The CDR3 spans 14 residues. Worth noting for this clone: Its target is not known.

As handled by the study authors: Clinicopathological groups supplied CDR3 differences that were used to build a distant-metastasis classifier for papillary thyroid cancer. Via MiXCR, TCRdb re-called the PCR reads. The V and J calls reflect TCRdb's pipeline rather than the authors' work. The sample gives about 37,000 clones, roughly 12% of which show up once; more than 9% is in the top ten. This chain joins TRBV15 and TRBJ1-1; TRBD1 agrees at 10 bases. The material sequenced was blood. This receptor was obtained from a female donor with papillary thyroid cancer or a benign thyroid nodule (not recorded which). Some clones in this sample may be carry-over from other donors' samples. As DNA, the CDR3 is TGTGCCACCAGCAGAGCGGGACAGGGGATTGAGGCTTTCTTT. Amino acid sequence: CATSRAGQGIEAFF. The whole variable domain, remainder taken from reference TRBV15 and TRBJ1-1, is DAMVIQNPRYQVTQFGKPVTLSCSQTLNHNVMYWYQQKSSQAPKLLFHYYDKDFNNEADTPDNFQSRRPNTSFCFLDIRSPGLGDTAMYLCATSRAGQGIEAFFGQGTRLTVV.